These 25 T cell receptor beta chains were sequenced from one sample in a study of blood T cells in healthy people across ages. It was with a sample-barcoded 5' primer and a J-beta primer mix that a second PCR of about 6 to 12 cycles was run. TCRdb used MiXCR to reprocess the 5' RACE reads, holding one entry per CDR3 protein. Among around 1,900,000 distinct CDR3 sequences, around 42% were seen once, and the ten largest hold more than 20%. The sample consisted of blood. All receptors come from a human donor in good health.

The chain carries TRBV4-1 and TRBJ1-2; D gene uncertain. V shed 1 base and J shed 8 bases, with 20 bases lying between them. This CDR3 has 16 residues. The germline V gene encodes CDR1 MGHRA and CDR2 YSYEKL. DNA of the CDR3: TGCGCCAGCAGCCAAGGTCTTAATGAGGGCGCCGGGGGCTACACCTTC. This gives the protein CASSQGLNEGAGGYTF.

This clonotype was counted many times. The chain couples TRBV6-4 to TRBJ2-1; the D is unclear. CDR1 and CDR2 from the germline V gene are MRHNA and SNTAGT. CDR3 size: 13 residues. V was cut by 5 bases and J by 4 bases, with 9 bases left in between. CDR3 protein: CASSLSRYNEQFF. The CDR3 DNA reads TGTGCCAGCAGTCTTTCTAGATACAATGAGCAGTTCTTC.

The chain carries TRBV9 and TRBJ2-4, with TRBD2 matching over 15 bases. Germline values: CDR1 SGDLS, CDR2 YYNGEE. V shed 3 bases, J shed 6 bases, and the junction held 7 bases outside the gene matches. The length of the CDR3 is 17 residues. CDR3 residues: CASSGGLAGGNRNIQYF. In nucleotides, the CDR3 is TGTGCCAGCAGCGGCGGACTAGCGGGGGGGAATAGAAACATTCAGTACTTC.

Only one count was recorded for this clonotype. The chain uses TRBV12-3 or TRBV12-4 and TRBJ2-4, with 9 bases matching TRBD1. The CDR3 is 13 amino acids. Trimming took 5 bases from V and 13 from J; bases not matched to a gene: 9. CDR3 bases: TGTGCCAGCAGTCCAAAGGACAGGGGAGAGCAGTACTTC. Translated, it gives CASSPKDRGEQYF.

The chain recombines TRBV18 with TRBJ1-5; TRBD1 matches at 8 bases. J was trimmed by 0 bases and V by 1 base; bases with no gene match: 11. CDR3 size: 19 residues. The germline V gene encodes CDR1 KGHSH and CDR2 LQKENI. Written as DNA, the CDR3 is TGTGCCAGCTCACCACAACAGTCCAGGGGGCTGTATAGCAATCAGCCCCAGCATTTT. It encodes CASSPQQSRGLYSNQPQHF.

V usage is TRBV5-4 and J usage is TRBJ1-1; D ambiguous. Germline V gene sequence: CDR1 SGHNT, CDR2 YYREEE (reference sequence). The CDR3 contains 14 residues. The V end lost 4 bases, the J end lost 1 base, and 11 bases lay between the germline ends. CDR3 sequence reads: CASSPGWENTEAFF. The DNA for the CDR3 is TGTGCCAGCAGCCCGGGGTGGGAGAACACTGAAGCTTTCTTT.

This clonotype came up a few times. CDR3 DNA sequence: TGTGCCAGCAGCGTAGATGCAGATCACACTGAAGCTTTCTTT. Translating it yields CASSVDADHTEAFF. This chain connects TRBV9 to TRBJ1-1; D ambiguous. From germline, CDR1 is SGDLS and CDR2 YYNGEE. The V gene lost 0 bases and the J gene lost 3 bases, with 9 bases spanning the gap. The CDR3 runs 14 residues.

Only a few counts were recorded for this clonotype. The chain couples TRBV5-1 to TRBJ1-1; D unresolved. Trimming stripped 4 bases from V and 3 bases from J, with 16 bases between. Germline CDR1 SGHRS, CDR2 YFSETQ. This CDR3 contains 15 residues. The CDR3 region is CASSGNTWGDTEAFF. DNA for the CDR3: TGCGCCAGCAGCGGAAACACCTGGGGAGACACTGAAGCTTTCTTT.

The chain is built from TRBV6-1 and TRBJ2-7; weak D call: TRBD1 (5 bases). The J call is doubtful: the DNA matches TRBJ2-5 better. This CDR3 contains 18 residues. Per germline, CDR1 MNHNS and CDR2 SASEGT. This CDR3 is CASSEARVGRVIGETQYF. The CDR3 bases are TGTGCCAGCAGTGAAGCGCGTGTTGGCAGGGTAATAGGAGAGACCCAGTACTTC.

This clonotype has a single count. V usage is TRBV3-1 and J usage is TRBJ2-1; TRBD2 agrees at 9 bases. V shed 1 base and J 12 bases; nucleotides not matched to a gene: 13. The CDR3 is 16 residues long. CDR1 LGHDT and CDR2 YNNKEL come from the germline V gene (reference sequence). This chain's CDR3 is CASSQVSSGATIGQFF. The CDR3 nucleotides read TGTGCCAGCAGCCAAGTCTCTAGCGGGGCTACAATAGGGCAGTTCTTC.

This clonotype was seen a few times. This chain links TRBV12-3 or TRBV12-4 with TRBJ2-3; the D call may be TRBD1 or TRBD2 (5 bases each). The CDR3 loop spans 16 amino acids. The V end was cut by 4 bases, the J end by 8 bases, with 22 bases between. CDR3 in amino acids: CASSSPSRDLIGTQYF. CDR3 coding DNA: TGTGCCAGCAGTTCCCCCAGCCGGGACCTAATAGGTACGCAGTATTTT.

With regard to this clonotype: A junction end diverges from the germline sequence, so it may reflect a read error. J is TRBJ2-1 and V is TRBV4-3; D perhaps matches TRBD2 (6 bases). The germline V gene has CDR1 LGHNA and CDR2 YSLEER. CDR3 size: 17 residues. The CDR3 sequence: CASSQDRQSGGRGEQFF. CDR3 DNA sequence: TGCGCTAGCAGCCAAGATCGTCAGTCAGGAGGGCGAGGTGAGCAGTTCTTC.

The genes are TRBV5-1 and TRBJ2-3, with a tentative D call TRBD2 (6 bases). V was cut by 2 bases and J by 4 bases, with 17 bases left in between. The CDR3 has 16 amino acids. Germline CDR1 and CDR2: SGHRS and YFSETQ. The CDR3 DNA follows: TGCGCCAGCAGCTTCCTCACGACTAGGATGCCAGATACGCAGTATTTT. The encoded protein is CASSFLTTRMPDTQYF. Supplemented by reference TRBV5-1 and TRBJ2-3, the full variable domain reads KAGVTQTPRYLIKTRGQQVTLSCSPISGHRSVSWYQQTPGQGLQFLFEYFSETQRNKGNFPGRFSGRQFSNSRSEMNVSTLELGDSALYLCASSFLTTRMPDTQYFGPGTRLTVL.

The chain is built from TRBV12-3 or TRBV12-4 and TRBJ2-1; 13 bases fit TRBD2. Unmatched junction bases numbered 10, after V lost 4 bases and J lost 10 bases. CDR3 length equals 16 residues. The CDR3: CASSSPRTSGGDEQFF. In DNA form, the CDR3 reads TGTGCCAGCAGTTCCCCCCGGACTAGCGGGGGCGACGAGCAGTTCTTC.

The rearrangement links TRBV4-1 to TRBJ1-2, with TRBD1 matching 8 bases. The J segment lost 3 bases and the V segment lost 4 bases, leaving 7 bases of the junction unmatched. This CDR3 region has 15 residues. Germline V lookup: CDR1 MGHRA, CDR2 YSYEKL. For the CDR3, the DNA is TGCGCCAGCAGCCGGACAGGGATCGGATACTATGGCTACACCTTC. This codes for CASSRTGIGYYGYTF.

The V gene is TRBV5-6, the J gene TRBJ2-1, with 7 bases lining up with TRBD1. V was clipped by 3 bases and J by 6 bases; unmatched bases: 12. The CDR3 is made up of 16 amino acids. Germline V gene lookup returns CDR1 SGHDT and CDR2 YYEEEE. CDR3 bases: TGTGCCAGCAGCTCTACCGGACAGGCATGGGGCAATGAGCAGTTCTTC. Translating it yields CASSSTGQAWGNEQFF.

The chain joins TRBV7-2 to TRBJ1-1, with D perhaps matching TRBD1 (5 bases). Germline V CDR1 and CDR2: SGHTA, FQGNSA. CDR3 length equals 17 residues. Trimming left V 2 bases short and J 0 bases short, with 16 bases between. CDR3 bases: TGTGCCAGCAGCTTATTAGATGGACGGGGGATGAACACTGAAGCTTTCTTT. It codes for CASSLLDGRGMNTEAFF.

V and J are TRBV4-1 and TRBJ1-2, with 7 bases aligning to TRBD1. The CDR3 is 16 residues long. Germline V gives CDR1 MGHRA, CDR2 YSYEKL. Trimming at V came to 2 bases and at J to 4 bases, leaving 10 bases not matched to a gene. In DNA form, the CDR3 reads TGCGCCAGCAGCCAAACGACAGGGAGGCACCCCTATGGCTACACCTTC. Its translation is CASSQTTGRHPYGYTF.

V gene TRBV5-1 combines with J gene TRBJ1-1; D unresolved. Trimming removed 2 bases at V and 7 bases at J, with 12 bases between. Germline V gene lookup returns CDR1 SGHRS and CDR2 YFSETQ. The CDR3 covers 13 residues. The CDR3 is CASSFQRRGEAFF. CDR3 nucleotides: TGCGCCAGCAGCTTTCAGAGACGGGGTGAAGCTTTCTTT.

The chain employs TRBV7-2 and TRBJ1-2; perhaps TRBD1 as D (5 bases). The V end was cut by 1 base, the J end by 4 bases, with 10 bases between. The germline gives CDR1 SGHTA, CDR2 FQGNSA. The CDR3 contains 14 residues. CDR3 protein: CTSSLDGGTYGYTF. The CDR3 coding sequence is TGTACCAGCAGCTTAGACGGCGGGACCTATGGCTACACCTTC.

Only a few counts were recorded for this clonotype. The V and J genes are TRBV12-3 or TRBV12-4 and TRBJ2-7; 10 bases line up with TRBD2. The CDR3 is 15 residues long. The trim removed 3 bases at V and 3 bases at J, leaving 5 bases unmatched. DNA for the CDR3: TGTGCCAGCAGTTTCGGGTCTAGCGGGGGCTACGAGCAGTACTTC. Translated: CASSFGSSGGYEQYF.

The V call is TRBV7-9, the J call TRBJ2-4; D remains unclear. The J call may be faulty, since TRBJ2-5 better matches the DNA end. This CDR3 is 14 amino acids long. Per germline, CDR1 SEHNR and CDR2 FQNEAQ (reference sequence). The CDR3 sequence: CASSSEVSQETQYF. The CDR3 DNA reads TGTGCCAGCAGCTCAGAGGTCTCGCAAGAGACCCAGTACTTC.

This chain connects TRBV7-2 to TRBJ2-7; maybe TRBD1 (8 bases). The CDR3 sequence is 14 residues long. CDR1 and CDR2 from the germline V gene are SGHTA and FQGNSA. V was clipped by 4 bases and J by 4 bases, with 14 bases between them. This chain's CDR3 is CASSSTGEGYEQYF. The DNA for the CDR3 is TGTGCCAGCAGCTCGACAGGGGAGGGGTACGAGCAGTACTTC.

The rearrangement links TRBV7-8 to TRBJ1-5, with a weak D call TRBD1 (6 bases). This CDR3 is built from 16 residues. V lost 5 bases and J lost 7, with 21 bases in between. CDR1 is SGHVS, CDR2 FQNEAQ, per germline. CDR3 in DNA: TGTGCCAGCAGCCTAGGGGGGGGGACGGTTGAACAGCCCCAGCATTTT. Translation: CASSLGGGTVEQPQHF.

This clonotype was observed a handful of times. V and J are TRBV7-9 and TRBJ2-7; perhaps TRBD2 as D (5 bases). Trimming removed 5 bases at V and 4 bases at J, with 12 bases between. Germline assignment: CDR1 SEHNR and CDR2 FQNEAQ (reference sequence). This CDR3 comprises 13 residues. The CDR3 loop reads CASSAAGKYEQYF. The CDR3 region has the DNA TGTGCCAGCAGCGCAGCCGGGAAGTACGAGCAGTACTTC.